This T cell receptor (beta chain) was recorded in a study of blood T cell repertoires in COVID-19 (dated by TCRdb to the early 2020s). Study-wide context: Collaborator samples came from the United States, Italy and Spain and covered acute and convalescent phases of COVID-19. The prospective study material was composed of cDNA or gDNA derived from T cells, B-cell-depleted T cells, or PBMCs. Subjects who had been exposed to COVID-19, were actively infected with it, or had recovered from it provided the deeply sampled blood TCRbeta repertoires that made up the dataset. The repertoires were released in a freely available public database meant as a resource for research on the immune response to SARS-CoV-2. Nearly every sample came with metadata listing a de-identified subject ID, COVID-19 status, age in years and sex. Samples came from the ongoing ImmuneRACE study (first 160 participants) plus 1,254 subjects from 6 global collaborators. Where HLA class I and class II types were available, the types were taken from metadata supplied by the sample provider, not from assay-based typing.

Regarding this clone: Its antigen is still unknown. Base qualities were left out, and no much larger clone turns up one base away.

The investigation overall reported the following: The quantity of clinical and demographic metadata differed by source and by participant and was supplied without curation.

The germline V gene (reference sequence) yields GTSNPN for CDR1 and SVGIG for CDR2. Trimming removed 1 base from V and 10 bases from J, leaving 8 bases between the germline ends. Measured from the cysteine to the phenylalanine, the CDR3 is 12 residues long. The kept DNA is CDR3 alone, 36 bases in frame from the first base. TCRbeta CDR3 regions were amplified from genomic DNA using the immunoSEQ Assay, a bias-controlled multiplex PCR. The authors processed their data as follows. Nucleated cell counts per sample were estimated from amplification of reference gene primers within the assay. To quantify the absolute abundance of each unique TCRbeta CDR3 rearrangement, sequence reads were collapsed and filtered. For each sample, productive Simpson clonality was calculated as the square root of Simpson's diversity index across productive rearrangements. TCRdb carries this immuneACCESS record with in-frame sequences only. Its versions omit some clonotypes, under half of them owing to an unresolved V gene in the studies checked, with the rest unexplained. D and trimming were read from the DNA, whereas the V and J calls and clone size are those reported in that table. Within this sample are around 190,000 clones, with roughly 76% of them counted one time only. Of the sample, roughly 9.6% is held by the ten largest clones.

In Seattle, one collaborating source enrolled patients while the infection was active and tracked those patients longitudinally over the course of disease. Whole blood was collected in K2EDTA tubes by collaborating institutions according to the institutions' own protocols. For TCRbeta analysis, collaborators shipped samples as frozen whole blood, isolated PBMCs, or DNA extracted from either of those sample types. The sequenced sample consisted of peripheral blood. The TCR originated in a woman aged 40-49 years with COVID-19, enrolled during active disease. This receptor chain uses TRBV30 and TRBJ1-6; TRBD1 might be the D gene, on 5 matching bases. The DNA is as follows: TGTGCCTGGAGTGAAGGGGTGTCACCCCTCCACTTT. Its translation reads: CAWSEGVSPLHF.